This paragraph reports one TCR beta chain. Which antigen it targets is not known. Per-nucleotide qualities are absent, and no much larger clonotype sits a single base away. This sample is drawn from a study of type 1 regulatory T cells (dated by TCRdb to the early 2020s). Some background on the complete study: The study characterized an in vitro protocol that generated a Tr1-enriched, alloantigen-specific CD4 T cell product named T-allo10. T-allo10 was under clinical evaluation in patients with hematological malignancies receiving allogeneic hematopoietic stem cell transplantation.

V was cut back by 0 bases and J by 2 bases, leaving a gap of 12 bases between them. The germline V gene (reference sequence) sets CDR1 to SGHKS and CDR2 to YYEKEE. Its CDR3 holds 15 amino acids, cysteine through phenylalanine. The entry retains the CDR3 DNA only, 45 bases that are in frame from base 1. TCRdb records Illumina MiSeq as the sequencer. TCRdb's own reprocessing of the public reads used fastp at Q25 and MiXCR and kept productive beta chains. Each entry merges the rows of one CDR3 protein and shows their most common DNA and genes. The sample has 80,000 to 100,000 distinct CDR3 sequences on record, around 30% of them singletons. Jointly, the top ten make up roughly 2.2% of the sample.

The origin of this receptor is a human donor in good health. Sequenced material: CD4+ T cells, either the whole sample or a sorted fraction (not recorded which). Rearrangement joined TRBV5-5 to TRBJ2-7, with the D gene too uncertain to name. DNA sequence: TGTGCCAGCAGCTTGGTTCGACACGGCCCCTACGAGCAGTACTTC. It translates to CASSLVRHGPYEQYF.